This TCR beta chain was identified during a study of Graves' ophthalmopathy and Graves' hyperthyroidism. Study details: Being free of ophthalmopathy for 18 months of follow-up defined stable hyperthyroidism.

Uncontrolled infections, pregnancy, lactation or other autoimmune diseases led to patient exclusion. The diagnosis combined clinical symptoms, thyroxine, TRAb, thyroid ultrasound and orbital computed tomography scans. Points from the study as a whole: Among expanded thyroid clonotypes above 0.001 frequency, most also occurred in blood.

This clonotype showed up just a few times. What it binds is unknown. The authors amplified TCR beta CDR3 regions from RNA transcripts. HTBI primers served in a first-round RT-PCR, which a second-round multiplex PCR followed. TCRdb processed the multiplex PCR reads anew with MiXCR; each CDR3 protein has one entry. Altogether 900,000 to 1,200,000 distinct CDR3 sequences are present, approximately 35% being singletons, with the ten largest covering approximately 10%. The germline CDR1 and CDR2 sequences are SGHRS and YFSETQ. V lost 2 bases, J lost 2 bases, and 10 bases stayed unmatched. This CDR3 has 17 residues.

V and J are TRBV5-1 and TRBJ1-5; TRBD1 matches 7 bases. Specimen: peripheral blood or thyroid tissue (not recorded which). This TCR derives from an adult man with Graves' hyperthyroidism. In nucleotides, the CDR3 is TGCGCCAGCAGCTTCGACAGGGACCCTTATGGCAATCAGCCCCAGCATTTT. This gives the protein CASSFDRDPYGNQPQHF.